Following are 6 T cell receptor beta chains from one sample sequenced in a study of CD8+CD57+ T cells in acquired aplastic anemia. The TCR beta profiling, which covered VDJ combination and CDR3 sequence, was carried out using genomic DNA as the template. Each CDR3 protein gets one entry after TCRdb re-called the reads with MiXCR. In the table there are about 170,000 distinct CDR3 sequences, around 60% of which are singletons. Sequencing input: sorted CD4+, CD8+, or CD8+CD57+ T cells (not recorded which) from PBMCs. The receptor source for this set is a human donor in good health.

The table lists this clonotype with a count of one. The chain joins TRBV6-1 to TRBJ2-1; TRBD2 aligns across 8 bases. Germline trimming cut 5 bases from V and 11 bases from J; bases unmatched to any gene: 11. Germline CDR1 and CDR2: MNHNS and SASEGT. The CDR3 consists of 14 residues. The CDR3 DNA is TGTGCCAGCAGTCCGTTCCGGGAGGGCTTTCAGCAGTTCTTC. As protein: CASSPFREGFQQFF.

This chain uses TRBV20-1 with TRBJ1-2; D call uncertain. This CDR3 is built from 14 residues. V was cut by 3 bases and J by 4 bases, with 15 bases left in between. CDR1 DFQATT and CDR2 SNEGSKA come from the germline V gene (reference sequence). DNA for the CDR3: TGCAGTGCTAGGACCCCGCCAGGCAGCTATGGCTACACCTTC. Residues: CSARTPPGSYGYTF.

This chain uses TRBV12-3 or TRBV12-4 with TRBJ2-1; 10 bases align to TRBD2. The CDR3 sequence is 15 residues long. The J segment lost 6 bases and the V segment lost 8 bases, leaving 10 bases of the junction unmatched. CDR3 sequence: CASWGGLADVNEQFF. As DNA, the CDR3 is TGTGCCAGCTGGGGAGGACTAGCGGACGTCAATGAGCAGTTCTTC.

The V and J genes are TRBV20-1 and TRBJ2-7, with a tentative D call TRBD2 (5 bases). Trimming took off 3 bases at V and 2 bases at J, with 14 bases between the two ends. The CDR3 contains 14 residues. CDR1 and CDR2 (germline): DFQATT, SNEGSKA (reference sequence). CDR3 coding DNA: TGCAGTGCTAGGAGGGCAGAGAAAACCTACGAGCAGTACTTC. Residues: CSARRAEKTYEQYF.

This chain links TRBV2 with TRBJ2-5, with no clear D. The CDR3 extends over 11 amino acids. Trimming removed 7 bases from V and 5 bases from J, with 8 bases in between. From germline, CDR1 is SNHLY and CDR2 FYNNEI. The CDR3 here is CASNPVETQYF. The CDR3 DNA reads TGTGCCAGCAACCCGGTGGAGACCCAGTACTTC.

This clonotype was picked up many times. The CDR3 sequence is CASSEPGADEKLFF. For the CDR3, the DNA is TGTGCCAGCAGTGAACCGGGTGCGGATGAAAAACTGTTTTTT. The chain is built from TRBV2 and TRBJ1-4; no clear D. The CDR3 contains 14 residues. Germline assignment: CDR1 SNHLY and CDR2 FYNNEI. The germline V and J ends were trimmed by 2 bases and 6 bases, with 10 bases remaining between them.